The 22 T cell receptor beta chains given below trace back to one sample, sequenced in a study of T cells in Graves' hyperthyroidism and ophthalmopathy. Researchers took RNA transcripts and amplified the TCR beta CDR3 regions from them. Primed by the HTBI set, a first-round RT-PCR was run on the TCR CDR3. MiXCR, applied by TCRdb to the multiplex PCR reads, yields one record per CDR3 protein. The sample records about 600,000 distinct CDR3 sequences, about 14% being singletons. Sequencing input: blood. The origin of the receptors is a woman aged 45 to 65 with Graves' ophthalmopathy.

This clonotype was picked up many times. The chain combines TRBV28 with TRBJ2-7; no clear D. CDR3 length: 13 residues. Germline V CDR1 and CDR2: MDHEN, SYDVKM. Trimming pared 3 bases from V and 3 bases from J, leaving 9 bases between. The CDR3 DNA sequence: TGTGCCAGCAGTTTGGTTGAAAACTACGAGCAGTACTTC. It specifies CASSLVENYEQYF. The full variable domain, completed using reference TRBV28 and TRBJ2-7, is DVKVTQSSRYLVKRTGEKVFLECVQDMDHENMFWYRQDPGLGLRLIYFSYDVKMKEKGDIPEGYSVSREKKERFSLILESASTNQTSMYLCASSLVENYEQYFGPGTRLTVT.

This clonotype was picked up one time. The gene calls are TRBV6-1 and TRBJ1-2; possibly TRBD1 for D (6 bases). CDR1 is MNHNS and CDR2 is SASEGT in the germline V gene. This CDR3 has 14 residues. V was pared by 4 bases and J by 3 bases, with 12 bases between. This chain's CDR3 is CASSGRAGDYGYTF. For the CDR3, the DNA is TGTGCCAGCAGTGGGCGGGCAGGGGACTATGGCTACACCTTC.

J is TRBJ2-3 and V is TRBV7-8; TRBD2 matches 14 bases. Germline V gives CDR1 SGHVS, CDR2 FQNEAQ. J gave up 2 bases and V 1 base, and 14 bases lay outside the gene matches. This CDR3 has 21 residues. This CDR3 reads CASSLDPGLAGEVKATDTQYF. For the CDR3, the DNA is TGTGCCAGCAGCTTAGACCCGGGACTAGCGGGAGAAGTTAAAGCCACAGATACGCAGTATTTT.

There are many counts of this clonotype. V gene TRBV7-2 combines with J gene TRBJ2-7, with 8 nucleotides matching TRBD2. The CDR3 covers 14 residues. Germline CDR1 is SGHTA and CDR2 is FQGNSA. Trimming cost V 1 base and J 4 bases; bases outside gene matches: 3. The CDR3 coding sequence is TGTGCCAGCAGCTTAGGCCCGGGAGGGTACGAGCAGTACTTC. Its protein is CASSLGPGGYEQYF.

In its sample, this clonotype was seen many times. The chain employs TRBV3-1 and TRBJ2-5, with 10 bases that match TRBD2. Germline V gene lookup returns CDR1 LGHDT and CDR2 YNNKEL (reference sequence). The V gene end was trimmed by 6 bases and the J gene end by 2 bases; junction bases not matched to a gene: 3. The CDR3 consists of 14 residues. The CDR3 here is CASRELAGQETQYF. CDR3 coding DNA: TGTGCCAGCAGGGAACTAGCGGGACAAGAGACCCAGTACTTC.

The chain employs TRBV11-3 and TRBJ1-1; no reliable D call. The CDR3 covers 12 residues. Germline values: CDR1 SGHNT, CDR2 YENEEA. Trimming cost V 5 bases and J 9 bases, with 13 bases left between them. CDR3 sequence reads: CASSHPGMKAFF. The DNA for the CDR3 is TGTGCCAGCAGCCACCCTGGGATGAAAGCTTTCTTT.

The gene calls are TRBV20-1 and TRBJ2-2; the match to TRBD2 covers 14 bases. Trimming took 5 bases from V and 5 from J; bases not matched to a gene: 4. The CDR3 extends over 15 amino acids. The germline CDR1 and CDR2 sequences are DFQATT and SNEGSKA (reference sequence). The CDR3 DNA reads as TGCAGTGCTGAGGGACTAGCGGGAGATACCGGGGAGCTGTTTTTT. As protein: CSAEGLAGDTGELFF.

The rearrangement joins TRBV6-1 to TRBJ2-1, with unresolved D. Germline V lookup: CDR1 MNHNS, CDR2 SASEGT. The CDR3 has 12 residues. Trimming cost V 7 bases and J 8 bases, with 12 bases left between them. DNA for the CDR3: TGTGCCAGCACCCCAGGATTCGATGAGCAGTTCTTC. Protein product: CASTPGFDEQFF.

Remarks on this clonotype: Given a much more abundant clone one base away, this may be a read error. The chain uses TRBV24-1 and TRBJ2-5; possible D gene TRBD1, 6 bases. The CDR3 is made up of 15 amino acids. Germline V gives CDR1 KGHDR, CDR2 SFDVKD. V lost 5 bases to trimming and J lost 3 bases, with 15 bases between them. CDR3 sequence: CATSGTGTREETQYF. The CDR3 DNA reads TGTGCCACCAGTGGGACCGGGACAAGGGAAGAGACCCAGTACTTC.

This clonotype was seen repeatedly, ten times or more. This CDR3 is CASSRQLAGAGELFF. CDR3 DNA: TGTGCCAGCAGCCGGCAACTAGCGGGCGCCGGGGAGCTGTTTTTT. This chain uses TRBV7-2 with TRBJ2-2, with 9 bases matching TRBD2. V shed 5 bases, J shed 6 bases, and the junction held 7 bases outside the gene matches. Looked up from germline, CDR1 is SGHTA and CDR2 is FQGNSA. The CDR3 is made up of 15 amino acids.

The rearrangement uses TRBV10-1 and TRBJ2-5, with D unclear. V shed 3 bases and J shed 2 bases, with 7 bases lying between them. The CDR3 extends over 13 amino acids. Germline V CDR1 and CDR2: WNHNN, SYGVQD (reference sequence). The CDR3, as DNA: TGCGCCAGCAGTGAAAACAGACAAGAGACCCAGTACTTC. Encoded protein: CASSENRQETQYF.

In its sample, this clonotype was seen a few times. V is TRBV19 and J is TRBJ2-1; TRBD2 agrees at 13 bases. CDR1 LNHDA and CDR2 SQIVND come from the germline V gene (reference sequence). The CDR3 length is 16 residues. V trimming: 7 bases; J trimming: 4 bases; junction bases outside the gene matches: 7. Written as DNA, the CDR3 is TGTGCCAGTAAGCGACTAGCGGGAGGAATATACAATGAGCAGTTCTTC. It translates to CASKRLAGGIYNEQFF.

This clonotype was found a few times. This chain joins TRBV5-1 and TRBJ2-4; 12 positions match TRBD1. V was pared by 1 base and J by 5 bases, with 7 bases of the junction left unmatched. Germline lookup yields CDR1 SGHRS and CDR2 YFSETQ. This CDR3 contains 17 residues. The CDR3 DNA follows: TGCGCCAGCAGCTTGTCCGGGACAGGGGGCGTCCAAAACATTCAGTACTTC. This translates into CASSLSGTGGVQNIQYF.

CDR3 protein: CASSLELHQETQYF. The CDR3, as DNA: TGTGCCAGCAGTTTAGAACTGCATCAAGAGACCCAGTACTTC. The chain joins TRBV12-3 or TRBV12-4 to TRBJ2-5; no clear D gene. V lost 1 base and J 2 bases, leaving 8 bases between the germline ends. The CDR3 runs to 14 residues.

Ten or more counts support this clonotype. The V and J genes are TRBV24-1 and TRBJ1-1; the match to TRBD1 covers 8 bases. J gave up 1 base and V 7 bases, and 7 bases lay outside the gene matches. This CDR3 spans 15 amino acids. CDR1 is KGHDR and CDR2 is SFDVKD in the germline V gene. The DNA for the CDR3 is TGTGCCACCAGGGACACAGGGGGACAGAACACTGAAGCTTTCTTT. Its protein is CATRDTGGQNTEAFF.

In this sample, this clonotype turned up many times. The chain carries TRBV10-3 and TRBJ2-4; D remains ambiguous. The V gene lost 6 bases and the J gene lost 0 bases, with 18 bases spanning the gap. Per germline, CDR1 ENHRY and CDR2 SYGVKD. The CDR3 runs to 17 residues. Written as DNA, the CDR3 is TGTGCCATCAGCCCAACAGTGCCCGACGTAGCCAAAAACATTCAGTACTTC. Protein product: CAISPTVPDVAKNIQYF.

This clonotype has at least ten counts. The chain links TRBV6-2 or TRBV6-3 to TRBJ2-1, with 7 positions matching TRBD2. The germline V gene encodes CDR1 MNHEY and CDR2 SVGEGT. The junction had 17 bases not matched to a gene; V was cut back by 7 bases and J by 5 bases. CDR3 length equals 17 residues. DNA of the CDR3: TGTGCCAGCACTGAGCGAGCGGGACTCCTGCTGAACAATGAGCAGTTCTTC. Translated, it gives CASTERAGLLLNNEQFF.

This clonotype occurred many times. The chain has TRBV5-1 and TRBJ1-1; perhaps TRBD1 as D (5 bases). Trimming took 3 bases from V and 4 from J, leaving 16 bases between them. The V gene's germline CDR1 is SGHRS and CDR2 YFSETQ. This CDR3 is built from 15 residues. The CDR3 loop is CASSSTPQGGTEAFF. The CDR3 bases are TGCGCCAGCAGCTCCACACCTCAGGGAGGCACTGAAGCTTTCTTT.

This chain links TRBV7-9 with TRBJ1-6; D gene uncertain. Germline values: CDR1 SEHNR, CDR2 FQNEAQ (reference sequence). The CDR3 loop spans 13 amino acids. Trimming removed 2 bases at V and 17 bases at J, with 16 bases between. This CDR3 is CASSLSGPAPIHF. The CDR3 nucleotides read TGTGCCAGCAGCTTAAGTGGGCCCGCCCCTATCCACTTT.

This clonotype occurred many times. The chain has TRBV20-1 and TRBJ1-1; D ambiguous. This CDR3 comprises 12 residues. The V end was cut by 3 bases, the J end by 1 base, with 6 bases between. From germline, CDR1 is DFQATT and CDR2 SNEGSKA (reference sequence). CDR3 protein: CSARPRNTEAFF. CDR3 bases: TGCAGTGCTAGGCCGAGGAACACTGAAGCTTTCTTT.

This clonotype showed up many times. The chain carries TRBV3-1 and TRBJ2-1; 12 bases align to TRBD2. V was clipped by 0 bases and J by 1 base; unmatched bases: 4. The CDR3 runs to 18 residues. Germline V CDR1 and CDR2: LGHDT, YNNKEL (reference sequence). CDR3 DNA: TGTGCCAGCAGCCAAGATCTAACTAGCGGGAGGTCCTACAATGAGCAGTTCTTC. Its translation: CASSQDLTSGRSYNEQFF.

This clonotype was detected ten times or more. This chain links TRBV6-1 with TRBJ1-2, with D maybe TRBD1 (5 bases). Trimming pared 0 bases from V and 4 bases from J, leaving 12 bases between. The CDR3 is 15 residues long. The germline gives CDR1 MNHNS, CDR2 SASEGT. The CDR3 here is CASSEAGTDFYGYTF. The CDR3, as DNA: TGTGCCAGCAGTGAAGCCGGGACGGACTTCTATGGCTACACCTTC.